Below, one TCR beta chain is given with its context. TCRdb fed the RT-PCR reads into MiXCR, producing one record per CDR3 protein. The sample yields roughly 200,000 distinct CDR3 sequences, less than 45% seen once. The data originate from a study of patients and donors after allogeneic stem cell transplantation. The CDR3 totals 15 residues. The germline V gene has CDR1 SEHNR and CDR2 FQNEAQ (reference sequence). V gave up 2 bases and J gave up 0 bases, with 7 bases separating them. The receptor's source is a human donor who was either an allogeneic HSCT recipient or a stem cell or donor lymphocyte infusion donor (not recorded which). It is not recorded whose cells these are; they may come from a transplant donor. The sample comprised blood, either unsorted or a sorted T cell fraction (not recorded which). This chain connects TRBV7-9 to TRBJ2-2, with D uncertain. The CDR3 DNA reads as TGTGCCAGCAGCTTACAGCAAACGAACACCGGGGAGCTGTTTTTT. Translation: CASSLQQTNTGELFF.